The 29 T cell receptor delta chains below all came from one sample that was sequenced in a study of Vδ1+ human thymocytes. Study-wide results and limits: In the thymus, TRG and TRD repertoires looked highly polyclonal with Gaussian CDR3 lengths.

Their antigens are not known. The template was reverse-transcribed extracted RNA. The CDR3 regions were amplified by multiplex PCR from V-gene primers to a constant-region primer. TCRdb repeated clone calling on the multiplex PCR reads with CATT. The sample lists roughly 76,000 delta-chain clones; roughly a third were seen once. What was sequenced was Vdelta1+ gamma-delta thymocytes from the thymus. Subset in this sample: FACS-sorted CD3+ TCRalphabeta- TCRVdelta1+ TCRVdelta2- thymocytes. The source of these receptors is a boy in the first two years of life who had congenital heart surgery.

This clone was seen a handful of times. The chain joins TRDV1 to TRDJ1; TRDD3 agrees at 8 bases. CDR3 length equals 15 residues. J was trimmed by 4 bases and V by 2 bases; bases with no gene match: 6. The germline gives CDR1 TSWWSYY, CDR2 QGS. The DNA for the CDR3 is TGTGCTCTTGGGGAAAGAGGGATACGACGCGATAAACTCATCTTT. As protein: CALGERGIRRDKLIF.

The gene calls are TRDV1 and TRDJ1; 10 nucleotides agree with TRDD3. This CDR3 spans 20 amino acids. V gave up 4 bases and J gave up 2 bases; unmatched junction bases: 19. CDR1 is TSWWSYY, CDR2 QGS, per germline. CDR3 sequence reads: CALGGFLRGIRRIHTDKLIF. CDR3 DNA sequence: TGTGCTCTTGGGGGTTTCCTACGGGGGATACGCCGTATCCATACCGATAAACTCATCTTT.

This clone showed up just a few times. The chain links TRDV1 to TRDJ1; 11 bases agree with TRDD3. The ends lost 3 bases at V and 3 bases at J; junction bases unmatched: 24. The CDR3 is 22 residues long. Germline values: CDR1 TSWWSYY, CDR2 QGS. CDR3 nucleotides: TGTGCTCTTGGGGAGTCCCTACGCGGTCTTGGGGGATACGCTATAGTCCCCGATAAACTCATCTTT. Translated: CALGESLRGLGGYAIVPDKLIF.

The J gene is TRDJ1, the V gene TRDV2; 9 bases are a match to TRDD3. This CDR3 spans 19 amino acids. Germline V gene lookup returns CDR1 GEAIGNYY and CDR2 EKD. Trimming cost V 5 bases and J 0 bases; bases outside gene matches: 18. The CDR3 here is CACASQVLGEPKYTDKLIF. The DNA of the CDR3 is TGTGCCTGTGCCTCTCAAGTACTGGGGGAGCCAAAGTACACCGATAAACTCATCTTT.

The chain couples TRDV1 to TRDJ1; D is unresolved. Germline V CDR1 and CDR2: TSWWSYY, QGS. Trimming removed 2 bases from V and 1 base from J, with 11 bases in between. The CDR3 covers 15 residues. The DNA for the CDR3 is TGTGCTCTTGGGGAAATCTGTAGGTCCACCGATAAACTCATCTTT. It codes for CALGEICRSTDKLIF.

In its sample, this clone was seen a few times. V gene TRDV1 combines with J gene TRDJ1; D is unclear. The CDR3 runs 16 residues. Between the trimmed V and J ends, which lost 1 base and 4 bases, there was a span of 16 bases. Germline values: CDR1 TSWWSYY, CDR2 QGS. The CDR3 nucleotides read TGTGCTCTTGGGGAACAATCTTTCCCATACCACGATAAACTCATCTTT. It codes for CALGEQSFPYHDKLIF.

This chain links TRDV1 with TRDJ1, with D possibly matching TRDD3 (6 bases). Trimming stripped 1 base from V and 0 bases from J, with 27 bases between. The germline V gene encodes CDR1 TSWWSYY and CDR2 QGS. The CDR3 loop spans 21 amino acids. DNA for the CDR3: TGTGCTCTTGGGGAACCGGCCCTTTTGGGCCCCTGGGGACCTTACACCGATAAACTCATCTTT. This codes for CALGEPALLGPWGPYTDKLIF.

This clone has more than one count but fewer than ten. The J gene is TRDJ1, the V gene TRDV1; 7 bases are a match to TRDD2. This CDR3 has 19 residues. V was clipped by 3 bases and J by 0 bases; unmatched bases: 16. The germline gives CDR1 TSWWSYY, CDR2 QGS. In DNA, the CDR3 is TGTGCTCTTGGGGACGTTCCTACGGGGACTAATGAATACACCGATAAACTCATCTTT. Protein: CALGDVPTGTNEYTDKLIF.

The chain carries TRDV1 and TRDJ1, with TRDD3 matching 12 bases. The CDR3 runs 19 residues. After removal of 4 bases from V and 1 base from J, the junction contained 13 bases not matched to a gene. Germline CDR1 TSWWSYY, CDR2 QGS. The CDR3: CALGVQSYWGIPGTDKLIF. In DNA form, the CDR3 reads TGTGCTCTTGGGGTCCAGAGCTACTGGGGGATACCGGGCACCGATAAACTCATCTTT.

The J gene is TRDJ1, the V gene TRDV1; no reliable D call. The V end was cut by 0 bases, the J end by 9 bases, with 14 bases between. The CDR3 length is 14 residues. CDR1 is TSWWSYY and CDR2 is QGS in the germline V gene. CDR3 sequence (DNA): TGTGCTCTTGGGGAACTTGCTTTATATTATCAACTCATCTTT. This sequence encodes CALGELALYYQLIF.

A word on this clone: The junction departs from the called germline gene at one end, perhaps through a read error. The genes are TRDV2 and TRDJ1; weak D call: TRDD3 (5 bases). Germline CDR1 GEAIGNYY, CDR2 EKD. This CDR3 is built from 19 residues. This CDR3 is CACATESGALVSPIDKLIF. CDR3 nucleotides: TGTGCCTGTGCCACCGAGAGTGGGGCCCTGGTATCTCCCATCGATAAACTCATCTTT.

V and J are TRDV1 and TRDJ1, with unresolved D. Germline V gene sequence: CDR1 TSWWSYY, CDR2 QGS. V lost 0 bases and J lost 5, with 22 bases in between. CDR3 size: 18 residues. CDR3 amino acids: CALGELGFLSPTDDKLIF. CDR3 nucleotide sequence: TGTGCTCTTGGGGAACTGGGTTTCTTGTCCCCCACCGATGATAAACTCATCTTT.

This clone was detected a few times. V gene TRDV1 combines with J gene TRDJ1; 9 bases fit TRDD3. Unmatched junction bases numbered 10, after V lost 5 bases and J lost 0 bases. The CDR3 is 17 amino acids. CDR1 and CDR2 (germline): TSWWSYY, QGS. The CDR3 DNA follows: TGTGCTCTTGGGTCCCCTGGGGGGGGATACCACACCGATAAACTCATCTTT. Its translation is CALGSPGGGYHTDKLIF.

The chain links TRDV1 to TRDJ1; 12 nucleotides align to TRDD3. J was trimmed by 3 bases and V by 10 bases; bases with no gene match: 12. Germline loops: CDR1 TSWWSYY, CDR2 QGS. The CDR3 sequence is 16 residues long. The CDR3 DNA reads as TGTGCTCCCGAAGGAGAGCCTGGGGGATACGCCGATAAACTCATCTTT. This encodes CAPEGEPGGYADKLIF.

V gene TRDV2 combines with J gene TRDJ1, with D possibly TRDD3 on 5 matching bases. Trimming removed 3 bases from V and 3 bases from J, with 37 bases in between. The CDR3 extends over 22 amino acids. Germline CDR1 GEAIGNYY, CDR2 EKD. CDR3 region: CACDRPMWARYLSPGISDKLIF. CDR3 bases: TGTGCCTGTGACCGCCCTATGTGGGCTAGATACTTGTCCCCTGGTATCTCCGATAAACTCATCTTT.

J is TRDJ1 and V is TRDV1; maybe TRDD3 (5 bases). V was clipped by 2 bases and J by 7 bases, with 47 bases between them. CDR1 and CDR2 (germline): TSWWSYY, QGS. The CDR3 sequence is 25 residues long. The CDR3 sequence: CALGESPPRAFSRFGTERFTGKLIF. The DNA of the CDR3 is TGTGCTCTTGGGGAAAGTCCCCCCCGGGCTTTCTCACGATTCGGGACAGAGAGGTTCACTGGTAAACTCATCTTT.

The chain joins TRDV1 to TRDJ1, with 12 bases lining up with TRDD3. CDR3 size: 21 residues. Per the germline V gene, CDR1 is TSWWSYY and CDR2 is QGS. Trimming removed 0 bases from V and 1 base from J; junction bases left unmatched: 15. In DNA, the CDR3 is TGTGCTCTTGGGGAACTCCCTACTTATTCCGCACTGGGGGATACCACCGATAAACTCATCTTT. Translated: CALGELPTYSALGDTTDKLIF.

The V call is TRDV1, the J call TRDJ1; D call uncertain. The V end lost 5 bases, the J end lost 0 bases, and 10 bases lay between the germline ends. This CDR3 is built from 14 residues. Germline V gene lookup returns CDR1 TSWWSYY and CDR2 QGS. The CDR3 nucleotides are TGTGCTCTTGGGATGCCCCCGGACACCGATAAACTCATCTTT. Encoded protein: CALGMPPDTDKLIF.

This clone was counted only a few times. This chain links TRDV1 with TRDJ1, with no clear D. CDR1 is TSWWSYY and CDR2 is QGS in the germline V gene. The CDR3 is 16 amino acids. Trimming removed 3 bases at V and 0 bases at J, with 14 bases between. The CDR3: CALGDGDCLNTDKLIF. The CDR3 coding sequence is TGTGCTCTTGGGGACGGAGACTGCCTAAACACCGATAAACTCATCTTT.

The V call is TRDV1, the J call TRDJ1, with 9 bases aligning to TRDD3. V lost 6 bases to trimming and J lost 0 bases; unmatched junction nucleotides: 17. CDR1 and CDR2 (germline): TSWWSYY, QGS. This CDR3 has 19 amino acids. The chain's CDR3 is CALGPGIGGGYLYTDKLIF. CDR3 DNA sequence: TGTGCTCTTGGCCCAGGCATCGGCGGGGGATACCTGTACACCGATAAACTCATCTTT.

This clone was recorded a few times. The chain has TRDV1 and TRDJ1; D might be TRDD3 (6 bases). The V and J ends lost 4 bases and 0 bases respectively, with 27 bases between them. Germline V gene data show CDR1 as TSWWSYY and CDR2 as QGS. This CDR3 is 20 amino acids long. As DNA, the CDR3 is TGTGCTCTTGGGGTACAAACTAATCCCCCGTACTGGGCGAACACCGATAAACTCATCTTT. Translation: CALGVQTNPPYWANTDKLIF.

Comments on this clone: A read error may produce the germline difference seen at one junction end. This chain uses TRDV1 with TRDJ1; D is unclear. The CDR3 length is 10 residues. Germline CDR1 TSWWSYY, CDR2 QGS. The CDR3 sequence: CALGEPTAFF. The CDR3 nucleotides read TGTGCTCTTGGGGAACCTACCGCCTTTTTT.

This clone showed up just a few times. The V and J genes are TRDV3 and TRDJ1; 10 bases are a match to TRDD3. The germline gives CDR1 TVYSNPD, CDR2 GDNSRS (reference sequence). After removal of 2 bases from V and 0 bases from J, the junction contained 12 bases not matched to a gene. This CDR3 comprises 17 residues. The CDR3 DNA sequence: TGTGCCTTTCGTGGGGGATACTCATCATTGTACACCGATAAACTCATCTTT. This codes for CAFRGGYSSLYTDKLIF.

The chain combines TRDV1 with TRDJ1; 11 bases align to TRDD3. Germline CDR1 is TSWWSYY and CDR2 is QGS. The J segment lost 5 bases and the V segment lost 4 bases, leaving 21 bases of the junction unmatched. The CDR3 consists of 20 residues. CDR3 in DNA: TGTGCTCTTGGGGGCGACGGATTCTGGGTTGGGGGATACGCGCTTGATAAACTCATCTTT. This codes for CALGGDGFWVGGYALDKLIF.

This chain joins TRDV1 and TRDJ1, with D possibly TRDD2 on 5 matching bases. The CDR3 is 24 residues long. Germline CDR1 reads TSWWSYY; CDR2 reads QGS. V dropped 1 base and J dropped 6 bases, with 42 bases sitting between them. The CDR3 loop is CALGEPNRPKLLPTLRGDGNKLIF. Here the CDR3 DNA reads TGTGCTCTTGGGGAACCGAACCGACCAAAATTGCTCCCTACCCTAAGGGGCGACGGAAATAAACTCATCTTT.

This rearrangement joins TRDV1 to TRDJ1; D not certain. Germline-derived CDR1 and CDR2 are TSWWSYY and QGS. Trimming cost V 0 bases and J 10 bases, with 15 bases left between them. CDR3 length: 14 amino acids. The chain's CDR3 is CALGELPPFGLLIF. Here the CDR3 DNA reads TGTGCTCTTGGGGAACTCCCCCCGTTTGGGTTACTCATCTTT.

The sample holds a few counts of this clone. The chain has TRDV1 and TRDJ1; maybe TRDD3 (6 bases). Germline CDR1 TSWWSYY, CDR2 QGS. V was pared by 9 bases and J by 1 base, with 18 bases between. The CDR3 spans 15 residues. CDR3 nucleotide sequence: TGTGCTCTCACTCTCCGGGGATTATCCACCGATAAACTCATCTTT. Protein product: CALTLRGLSTDKLIF.

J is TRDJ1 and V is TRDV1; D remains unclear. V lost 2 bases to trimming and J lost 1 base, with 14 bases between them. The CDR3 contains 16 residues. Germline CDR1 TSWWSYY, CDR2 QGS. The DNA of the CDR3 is TGTGCTCTTGGGGAAGTCCTTAGAGACCTCACCGATAAACTCATCTTT. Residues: CALGEVLRDLTDKLIF.

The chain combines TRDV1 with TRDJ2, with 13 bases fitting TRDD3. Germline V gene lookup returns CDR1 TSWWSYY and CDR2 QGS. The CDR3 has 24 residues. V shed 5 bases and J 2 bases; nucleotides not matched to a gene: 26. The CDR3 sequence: CALGHIPPPTRTGGYEALTAQLFF. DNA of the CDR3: TGTGCTCTTGGGCACATCCCCCCTCCTACTCGAACTGGGGGATACGAAGCCTTGACAGCACAACTCTTCTTT.